This T cell receptor (beta chain) appears in the sequencing data of a study of vaccination effects on CD4 cells after COVID-19. Across the study: Participants received two doses of either the BNT162b2 or mRNA-1273 vaccine. Study-level results: There was marked clonal contraction among infection- and vaccine-induced clones late after vaccination. From healthy vaccinees, only 1 of 255 vaccine-induced clones also reacted to common cold coronaviruses.

Profiled with immunoSEQ multiplex PCR; TCRdb holds only in-frame clones, not every one. Altogether roughly 24,000 clones are present, around 72% being singletons, with the ten largest covering about 5.3%. With regard to this clone: The antigen is undetermined.

Antigen-specific CD4+ T cells expanded by the ViraFEST assay with viral peptide pools were then sequenced. The culture ran for 10 days, and then CD4+ T cells were isolated. All vaccine recipients tested negative for nucleocapsid antibodies and had never contracted SARS-CoV-2 infection. Supplemented with roughly 10 IU/ml IL-2 and about 10 ug/ml peptides, a few million PBMC per well were kept in culture. V lost 1 base to trimming and J lost 7 bases, with 17 bases between them. Germline V lookup: CDR1 SEHNR, CDR2 FQNEAQ (reference sequence). There are 16 residues in the CDR3. The chain uses TRBV7-9 and TRBJ2-1; maybe TRBD1 (6 bases). Sequenced here: CD4+ T cells from PBMCs cultured with SARS-CoV-2 spike peptides, sampled before COVID-19 vaccination. The receptor comes from a human donor who received a COVID-19 vaccine. This CDR3 is CASSLGGPRQGNEQFF. In DNA, the CDR3 is TGTGCCAGCAGCTTAGGGGGACCGCGCCAGGGGAATGAGCAGTTCTTC.